This T cell receptor beta chain was recovered during a study of cytomegalovirus exposure and HLA in healthy donors. Study summary: Findings of an earlier analysis included more than 90 million unique TCR beta sequences from 200 million or so T cells. HLA-typed donors contributed some 83 million unique TCRs, which were held in an early data release.

With 60 Vbeta and 13 Jbeta primers, the PCR was carried out. Using immunoSEQ multiplex PCR, the repertoire was profiled, and TCRdb retains in-frame clones only, with some absent. The repertoire holds 170,000 or so clones, with around 78% as singletons. The CDR3 loop spans 15 amino acids. CDR1 and CDR2 (germline): MNHEY, SVGAGI. Trimming took 5 bases from V and 10 from J; bases not matched to a gene: 11. The clonotype was recovered from a woman aged 50 to 60 in good health and CMV-seropositive. J is TRBJ2-1 and V is TRBV6-5; 10 positions match TRBD1. Sequencing input: PBMCs. CDR3: CASSRRQGAREEQFF. As DNA, the CDR3 is TGTGCCAGCAGTCGACGACAGGGGGCGCGGGAGGAGCAGTTCTTC.